This T cell receptor (beta chain) was captured by sequencing in a study of PD-1 blockade in classical Hodgkin lymphoma. Study-wide results and limits: Newly diagnosed patients and complete responders had comparable diversity at baseline. Relative to healthy donors, newly diagnosed patients reportedly had lower baseline TCR diversity, which was reported as lower still in relapsed/refractory patients. With CD4+ cells, TCR diversity rose significantly by C4D1, but not with CD8+ cells.

As for this clone: What it binds is not known.

Sequencing was performed with immunoSEQ multiplex PCR; in TCRdb, only in-frame clones are kept and a portion is missing. In the table there are more than 20,000 clones, 85% to 90% of which are singletons. The trim removed 4 bases at V and 1 base at J, leaving 5 bases unmatched. Germline V gene data show CDR1 as SGHKS and CDR2 as YYEKEE (reference sequence). CDR3 length equals 15 residues. All patients experienced relapse after autologous stem cell transplantation, and brentuximab vedotin exposure was variable. The chain employs TRBV5-5 and TRBJ2-1; TRBD1 aligns across 7 bases. The input for sequencing was peripheral blood mononuclear cells (PBMCs), taken at baseline. The clonotype comes from a human donor with classical Hodgkin lymphoma. The CDR3 DNA reads TGTGCCAGCAGCGACAGGGTAGGATCCTACAATGAGCAGTTCTTC. Amino acid sequence: CASSDRVGSYNEQFF.